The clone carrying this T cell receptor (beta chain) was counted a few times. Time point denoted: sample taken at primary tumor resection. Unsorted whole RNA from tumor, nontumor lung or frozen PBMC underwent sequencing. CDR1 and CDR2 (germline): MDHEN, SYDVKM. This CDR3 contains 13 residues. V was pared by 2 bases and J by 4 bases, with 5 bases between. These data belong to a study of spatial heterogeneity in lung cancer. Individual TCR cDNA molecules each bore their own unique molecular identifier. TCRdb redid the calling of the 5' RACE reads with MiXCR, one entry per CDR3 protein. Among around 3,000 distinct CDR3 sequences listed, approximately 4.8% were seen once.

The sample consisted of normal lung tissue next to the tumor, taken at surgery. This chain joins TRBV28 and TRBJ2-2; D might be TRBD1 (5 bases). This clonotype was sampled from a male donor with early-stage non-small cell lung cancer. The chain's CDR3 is CASSLRGTGELFF. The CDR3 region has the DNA TGTGCCAGCAGTTTAAGGGGCACCGGGGAGCTGTTTTTT.